These 18 T cell receptor beta chains share one sample of origin, sequenced in a study of CD8 T cells in Susac syndrome. The authors reverse transcribed about 0.5 to 1 ug RNA with random hexamers. In TCRdb, the immunoSEQ multiplex PCR reads were re-called with MiXCR into one record per CDR3 protein. The sample lists about 180,000 distinct CDR3 sequences; approximately 94% were seen once. Sequencing used CD4+ T cells from PBMCs. These TCRs come from a human donor with multiple sclerosis.

The rearrangement uses TRBV28 and TRBJ2-4; 10 bases map to TRBD2. The CDR3 runs 17 residues. Germline V gives CDR1 MDHEN, CDR2 SYDVKM. The ends lost 6 bases at V and 7 bases at J; junction bases unmatched: 15. This CDR3 is CASSLAGLADKKNIQYF. CDR3 DNA sequence: TGTGCCAGCAGCCTGGCAGGACTAGCGGACAAGAAGAACATTCAGTACTTC.

The J gene is TRBJ1-2, the V gene TRBV12-3 or TRBV12-4, with 9 bases identical to TRBD1. V shed 5 bases, J shed 8 bases, and the junction held 3 bases outside the gene matches. The CDR3 consists of 12 residues. The CDR3 protein is CASSPTGGGYTF. The DNA for the CDR3 is TGTGCCAGCAGTCCCACAGGGGGCGGCTACACCTTC.

The chain is built from TRBV30 and TRBJ1-2; 8 bases match TRBD1. The V segment lost 2 bases and the J segment 6 bases; nucleotides outside the gene matches: 8. Germline lookup yields CDR1 GTSNPN and CDR2 SVGIG (reference sequence). The CDR3 runs to 14 residues. The CDR3 reads CAWSPDRGRHGYTF. The CDR3 coding sequence is TGTGCCTGGAGTCCCGACAGGGGCCGCCATGGCTACACCTTC.

This clonotype has only one observation. The J gene is TRBJ2-5, the V gene TRBV4-2, with 7 nucleotides matching TRBD2. Losses at the gene ends were 0 bases for V and 5 bases for J; bases not matched to a gene: 3. Per germline, CDR1 LGHNA and CDR2 YNFKEQ. CDR3 length: 14 residues. The CDR3 sequence is CASSQEARGETQYF. In nucleotides, the CDR3 is TGTGCCAGCAGCCAAGAGGCGCGGGGGGAGACCCAGTACTTC.

The genes are TRBV12-3 or TRBV12-4 and TRBJ2-5, with D tentatively TRBD1 (5 bases). V was pared by 3 bases and J by 2 bases, with 7 bases between. This CDR3 region has 13 residues. The CDR3 reads CASSLRQQETQYF. For the CDR3, the DNA is TGTGCCAGCAGTTTGAGACAGCAAGAGACCCAGTACTTC.

The chain is built from TRBV14 and TRBJ2-3; a weak D match, TRBD2 (6 bases). Trimming took off 4 bases at V and 2 bases at J, with 10 bases between the two ends. This CDR3 has 14 residues. Germline CDR1 SGHDN, CDR2 FVKESK. The CDR3 reads CASSPGTFTDTQYF. The CDR3 DNA follows: TGTGCCAGCAGCCCCGGGACTTTCACAGATACGCAGTATTTT. Full variable domain (remainder filled in from reference TRBV14 and TRBJ2-3): EAGVTQFPSHSVIEKGQTVTLRCDPISGHDNLYWYRRVMGKEIKFLLHFVKESKQDESGMPNNRFLAERTGGTYSTLKVQPAELEDSGVYFCASSPGTFTDTQYFGPGTRLTVL.

Only a few counts were recorded for this clonotype. The chain recombines TRBV7-9 with TRBJ2-7; D remains unclear. Looked up from germline, CDR1 is SEHNR and CDR2 is FQNEAQ (reference sequence). V lost 3 bases to trimming and J lost 5 bases, with 5 bases between them. CDR3 length equals 11 residues. The DNA for the CDR3 is TGTGCCAGCAGCTTTCTTGACGAGCAGTACTTC. It encodes CASSFLDEQYF. Using reference TRBV7-9 and TRBJ2-7 for the parts outside the CDR3, the full variable domain is DTGVSQNPRHKITKRGQNVTFRCDPISEHNRLYWYRQTLGQGPEFLTYFQNEAQLEKSRLLSDRFSAERPKGSFSTLEIQRTEQGDSAMYLCASSFLDEQYFGPGTRLTVT.

The chain joins TRBV19 to TRBJ1-1, with a tentative D call TRBD1 (5 bases). CDR1 and CDR2 from the germline V gene are LNHDA and SQIVND (reference sequence). V lost 9 bases, J lost 0 bases, and 14 bases lay in between. CDR3 size: 14 residues. This CDR3 is CASGTGLMNTEAFF. CDR3 coding DNA: TGTGCCAGCGGGACGGGCCTAATGAACACTGAAGCTTTCTTT.

This chain connects TRBV2 to TRBJ1-2, with D unclear. Trimming stripped 8 bases from V and 2 bases from J, with 9 bases between. Germline assignment: CDR1 SNHLY and CDR2 FYNNEI. The CDR3 runs to 12 residues. CDR3 sequence (DNA): TGTGCCAGCGGAGATTTAAACTATGGCTACACCTTC. It encodes CASGDLNYGYTF.

V and J are TRBV3-1 and TRBJ2-7; 8 bases are shared with TRBD1. V shed 2 bases, J shed 6 bases, and the junction held 12 bases outside the gene matches. Per germline, CDR1 LGHDT and CDR2 YNNKEL (reference sequence). The CDR3 is 16 amino acids. DNA of the CDR3: TGTGCCAGCAGCCAAATAGACAGGGGTAGAGGTGGCGAGCAGTACTTC. This sequence encodes CASSQIDRGRGGEQYF.

The chain recombines TRBV19 with TRBJ1-4; tentative D call: TRBD1 (5 bases). CDR1 is LNHDA and CDR2 is SQIVND in the germline V gene (reference sequence). The CDR3 is made up of 15 amino acids. Trimming took off 7 bases at V and 0 bases at J, with 12 bases between the two ends. CDR3 DNA sequence: TGTGCCAGTACCAATGGGGCTGCAACTAATGAAAAACTGTTTTTT. This codes for CASTNGAATNEKLFF.

This chain uses TRBV28 with TRBJ2-2; 8 nucleotides line up with TRBD2. From germline, CDR1 is MDHEN and CDR2 SYDVKM. Trimming cost V 5 bases and J 4 bases; bases outside gene matches: 12. CDR3 length: 17 residues. CDR3 region: CASSTSPTSALTGELFF. In DNA, the CDR3 is TGTGCCAGCAGTACCTCCCCGACTAGCGCCCTCACCGGGGAGCTGTTTTTT.

This rearrangement joins TRBV15 to TRBJ2-7; the D gene is possibly TRBD1 (6 bases). CDR3 length equals 15 residues. Germline lookup yields CDR1 LNHNV and CDR2 YYDKDF (reference sequence). Trimming stripped 5 bases from V and 2 bases from J, with 16 bases between. The CDR3 loop is CATSPTLTGAYEQYF. CDR3 nucleotides: TGTGCCACCAGCCCAACTTTGACAGGAGCCTACGAGCAGTACTTC.

In this sample, this clonotype turned up once. The chain is built from TRBV15 and TRBJ2-5; perhaps TRBD1 as D (6 bases). This CDR3 is built from 14 residues. Per germline, CDR1 LNHNV and CDR2 YYDKDF (reference sequence). V was clipped by 7 bases and J by 4 bases, with 16 bases between them. The CDR3 loop reads CATNKQGGGETQYF. CDR3 nucleotide sequence: TGTGCCACCAACAAACAGGGCGGAGGAGAGACCCAGTACTTC. The full variable domain, rest sourced from reference TRBV15 and TRBJ2-5, is DAMVIQNPRYQVTQFGKPVTLSCSQTLNHNVMYWYQQKSSQAPKLLFHYYDKDFNNEADTPDNFQSRRPNTSFCFLDIRSPGLGDTAMYLCATNKQGGGETQYFGPGTRLLVL.

The chain is built from TRBV29-1 and TRBJ1-5; 7 nucleotides line up with TRBD1. The CDR3 contains 14 residues. Losses at the gene ends were 4 bases for V and 5 bases for J; bases not matched to a gene: 8. Germline V lookup: CDR1 SQVTM, CDR2 ANQGSEA. CDR3 residues: CSVVSGTADQPQHF. Here the CDR3 DNA reads TGCAGCGTTGTCTCCGGGACAGCAGATCAGCCCCAGCATTTT.

The chain has TRBV24-1 and TRBJ2-5; TRBD2 matches at 8 bases. Losses at the gene ends were 7 bases for V and 0 bases for J; bases not matched to a gene: 6. The CDR3 length is 15 residues. CDR1 KGHDR and CDR2 SFDVKD come from the germline V gene. This CDR3 reads CATSSSGGHQETQYF. CDR3 coding DNA: TGTGCCACCAGCTCCTCGGGGGGGCACCAAGAGACCCAGTACTTC.

V is TRBV9 and J is TRBJ2-1; 10 positions agree with TRBD2. J gave up 8 bases and V 0 bases, and 5 bases lay outside the gene matches. This CDR3 has 15 amino acids. The V gene's germline CDR1 is SGDLS and CDR2 YYNGEE. DNA of the CDR3: TGTGCCAGCAGCGTAGTTAGCGGGGGGTTCGATGAGCAGTTCTTC. This encodes CASSVVSGGFDEQFF.

V gene TRBV12-3 or TRBV12-4 combines with J gene TRBJ2-1; possible D gene TRBD1, 6 bases. The CDR3 covers 13 residues. Trimming shortened V by 7 bases and J by 6 bases, and 13 bases separated the two germline ends. Here the CDR3 DNA reads TGTGCCAGCACCCACAGGGAACCCAATGAGCAGTTCTTC. Translation: CASTHREPNEQFF.